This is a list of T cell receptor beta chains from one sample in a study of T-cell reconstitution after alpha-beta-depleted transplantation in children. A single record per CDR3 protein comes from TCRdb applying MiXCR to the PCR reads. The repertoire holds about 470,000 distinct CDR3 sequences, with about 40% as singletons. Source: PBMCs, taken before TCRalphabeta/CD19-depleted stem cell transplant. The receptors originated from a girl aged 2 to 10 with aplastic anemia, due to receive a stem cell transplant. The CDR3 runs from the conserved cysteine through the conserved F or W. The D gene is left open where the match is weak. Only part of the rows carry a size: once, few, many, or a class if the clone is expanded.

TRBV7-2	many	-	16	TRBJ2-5	TGTGCCAGCAGCTTAGCTATTCGGGCAGGTCAAGAGACCCAGTACTTC	CASSLAIRAGQETQYF
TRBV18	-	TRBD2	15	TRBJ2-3	TGTGCCAGCCCGGGACTAGCGGGGGACACAGATACGCAGTATTTT	CASPGLAGDTDTQYF
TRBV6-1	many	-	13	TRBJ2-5	TGTGCATCCTCCAGCGTTCGACAAGAGACCCAGTACTTC	CASSSVRQETQYF
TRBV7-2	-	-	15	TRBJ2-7	TGTGCCAGCAGCTATCAGGGGAAAAGCTCCTACGAGCAGTACTTC	CASSYQGKSSYEQYF
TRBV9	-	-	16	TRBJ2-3	TGTGCCAGCAGCGCCAGGTCGATCAGGGGCACAGATACGCAGTATTTT	CASSARSIRGTDTQYF
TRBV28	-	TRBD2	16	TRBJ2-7	TGTGCCAGCAGTGACCCACTAGCGGGAGGTACCTACGAGCAGTACTTC	CASSDPLAGGTYEQYF
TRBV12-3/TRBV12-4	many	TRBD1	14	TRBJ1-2	TGTGCCAGCAGTACCGGACAGGGCCCCTATGGCTACACCTTC	CASSTGQGPYGYTF
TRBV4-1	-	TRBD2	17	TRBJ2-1	TGCGCCAGCAGCCAAGCAAGCGGGAGGGCCCCCTACAATGAGCAGTTCTTC	CASSQASGRAPYNEQFF
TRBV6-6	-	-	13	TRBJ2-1	TGTGCCAGCAGTTACTCTGGGGATAGTAGGCCGTTCTTC	CASSYSGDSRPFF
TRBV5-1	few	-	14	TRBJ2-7	TGCGCCAGCAGCTTGTCAAGATTCTCCTACGAGCAGTACTTC	CASSLSRFSYEQYF
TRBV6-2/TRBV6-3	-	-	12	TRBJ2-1	TGTGCCAGCACCCCAGGTTACAATGAGCAGTTCTTC	CASTPGYNEQFF
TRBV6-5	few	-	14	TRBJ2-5	TGTGCCAGCAGTTTACAGGGCGTACAAGAGACCCAGTACTTC	CASSLQGVQETQYF
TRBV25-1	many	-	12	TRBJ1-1	TGTGCCAGCAGCCTCCGAGGGGCTGAAGCTTTCTTT	CASSLRGAEAFF
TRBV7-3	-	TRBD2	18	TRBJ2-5	TGTGCCAGCAGCTTAGGCAGTCGACTAGCGGGGTTCCAAGAGACCCAGTACTTC	CASSLGSRLAGFQETQYF
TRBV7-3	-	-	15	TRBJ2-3	TGTGCCAGCAGCTTAACGGCCCTACCCACAGATACGCAGTATTTT	CASSLTALPTDTQYF
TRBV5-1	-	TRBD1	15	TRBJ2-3	TGCGCCAGCAGCCCCGGACAGGGTCGGGCAGATACGCAGTATTTT	CASSPGQGRADTQYF
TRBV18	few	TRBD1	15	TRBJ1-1	TGTGCCAGCGCTATACAGGGGGCCGGTAAGGCTGAAGCTTTCTTT	CASAIQGAGKAEAFF
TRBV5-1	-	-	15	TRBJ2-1	TGCGCCAGCAGCTTCCGGGAACTTACCTACAATGAGCAGCTCTTC	CASSFRELTYNEQLF
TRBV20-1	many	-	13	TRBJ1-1	TGCAGTGCTAGCGCGCAGGGGCTCACTGAAGCTTTCTTT	CSASAQGLTEAFF
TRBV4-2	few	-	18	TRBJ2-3	TGTGCCAGCAGCCAAGAAAATGGTCGTTGGGAAACCTCAGATACGCAGTATTTT	CASSQENGRWETSDTQYF
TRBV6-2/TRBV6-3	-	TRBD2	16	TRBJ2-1	TGTGCCAGCAGTTACTCATTCCTAGCGGGAGCGGGTGAGCAGTTCTTC	CASSYSFLAGAGEQFF